A selection of T cell receptor beta chains follows, all from one sample in a study of blood T cell repertoires in COVID-19. Sequencing used immunoSEQ multiplex PCR; TCRdb keeps in-frame clones, though not all of them. Counted here are around 94,000 clones, around nine tenths occurring once; the ten biggest clones make up 3%. Material for sequencing was peripheral blood. These receptors were collected from a man in his fifties with active or convalescent COVID-19. The CDR3 runs from the conserved cysteine through the conserved F or W. A D gene is named only where the DNA matches it firmly. A clone size is listed for some rows: how often the clone was seen (once, few, many), or a class if it is expanded.

>TRBV7-2|-|-|TRBJ1-1
CASSLVRTAFF
TGTGCCAGCAGCTTAGTGAGAACAGCTTTCTTT
>TRBV28|-|-|TRBJ1-5
CASNSRGPQPQHF
TGTGCCAGCAATTCTCGAGGGCCTCAGCCCCAGCATTTT
>TRBV7-2|-|-|TRBJ2-2
CASSGDSFPTGELFF
TGTGCCAGCAGCGGGGACTCCTTTCCCACCGGGGAGCTGTTTTTT
>TRBV6-2/TRBV6-3|once|-|TRBJ1-1
CASSWGGPEAFF
TGTGCCAGCAGTTGGGGAGGCCCAGAAGCTTTCTTT
>TRBV28|-|-|TRBJ1-2
CASSLSGGVNYGYTF
TGTGCCAGCAGTTTATCCGGGGGAGTAAACTATGGCTACACCTTC
>TRBV23-1|-|-|TRBJ1-2
CASSQLPGINFPYGYTF
TGCGCCAGCAGTCAATTACCGGGTATTAACTTCCCCTATGGCTACACCTTC
>TRBV10-2|-|-|TRBJ1-4
CASRPGHTNEKLFF
TGTGCCAGCAGGCCGGGACACACTAATGAAAAACTGTTTTTT
>TRBV18|-|TRBD1|TRBJ1-5
CASSPFDRVQPQHF
TGTGCCAGCTCACCCTTCGACAGGGTCCAGCCCCAGCATTTT
>TRBV6-4|-|-|TRBJ2-3
CASSDQGSSTDTQYF
TGTGCCAGCAGTGACCAGGGGTCTAGCACAGATACGCAGTATTTT
>TRBV24-1|-|-|TRBJ2-1
CATSDLTFAGSNEQFF
TGTGCCACCAGTGATTTGACATTTGCGGGGTCCAATGAGCAGTTCTTC
>TRBV5-4|few|TRBD1|TRBJ2-3
CASSYGTGPPTDTQYF
TGTGCCAGCAGCTACGGGACAGGGCCCCCCACAGATACGCAGTATTTT
>TRBV25-1|-|-|TRBJ2-5
CASSKGGGAIWKTQYF
TGTGCCAGCAGTAAGGGAGGGGGGGCGATTTGGAAGACCCAGTACTTC
>TRBV18|once|-|TRBJ2-1
CASSPSGGTYNEQFF
TGTGCCAGCTCACCCTCTGGGGGGACCTACAATGAGCAGTTCTTC
>TRBV6-5|-|TRBD1|TRBJ1-3
CASKRTGGLGNTIYF
TGTGCCAGCAAAAGGACAGGGGGCCTCGGAAACACCATATATTTT
>TRBV19|-|TRBD2|TRBJ2-2
CASSIAPSGVHTGELFF
TGTGCCAGTAGTATTGCCCCTAGCGGGGTGCACACCGGGGAGCTGTTTTTT
>TRBV27|once|-|TRBJ2-5
CASSLRRWETQYF
TGTGCCAGCAGTTTACGGAGATGGGAGACCCAGTACTTC
>TRBV19|-|TRBD2|TRBJ2-3
CATLGLGTDTQYF
TGTGCCACCCTAGGACTAGGCACAGATACGCAGTATTTT
>TRBV15|-|TRBD1|TRBJ2-2
CATSPRTGNTGELFF
TGTGCCACCAGCCCACGGACAGGGAACACCGGGGAGCTGTTTTTT
>TRBV5-1|-|TRBD1|TRBJ1-5
CASSLGTGSYQPQHF
TGCGCCAGCAGCTTGGGGACAGGGTCGTATCAGCCCCAGCATTTT
>TRBV29-1|-|-|TRBJ1-4
CSVGGTNEKLFF
TGCAGCGTTGGGGGCACCAATGAAAAACTGTTTTTT
>TRBV5-1|-|TRBD1|TRBJ2-5
CASSLGQGGETQYF
TGCGCCAGCAGCCTCGGACAGGGGGGGGAGACCCAGTACTTC
>TRBV3-1/TRBV3-2|once|-|TRBJ2-1
CASSQGAGVHNEQFF
TGTGCCAGCAGCCAGGGGGCAGGGGTACACAATGAGCAGTTCTTC
>TRBV3-1/TRBV3-2|-|-|TRBJ1-6
CASRSSLSTGNSPLHF
TGTGCCAGCAGGTCCTCTCTCTCCACGGGTAATTCACCCCTCCACTTT
>TRBV7-2|-|TRBD2|TRBJ2-5
CASRQNQGGETQYF
TGTGCCAGCAGACAGAACCAGGGAGGGGAGACCCAGTACTTC
>TRBV19|-|TRBD1|TRBJ1-5
CASSHGQGNQPQHF
TGTGCCAGTAGTCACGGACAGGGGAATCAGCCCCAGCATTTT
>TRBV6-1|-|-|TRBJ1-2
CASSDMAQRAYGYTF
TGTGCCAGCAGTGACATGGCCCAGAGGGCCTATGGCTACACCTTC
>TRBV5-4|-|TRBD1|TRBJ2-5
CASSQLTGKGLETQYF
TGTGCCAGCAGCCAACTGACAGGGAAAGGGTTAGAGACCCAGTACTTC
>TRBV5-8|once|-|TRBJ1-2
CASNPTRANYGYTF
TGTGCCAGCAATCCGACCCGGGCTAACTATGGCTACACCTTC
>TRBV6-5|-|TRBD1|TRBJ1-4
CASSYYRGNEKLFF
TGTGCCAGCAGTTACTACAGGGGTAATGAAAAACTGTTTTTT
>TRBV6-4|-|TRBD1|TRBJ2-2
CASSYRGEGTGELFF
TGTGCCAGCAGTTACAGGGGCGAGGGCACCGGGGAGCTGTTTTTT
>TRBV7-2|-|TRBD1|TRBJ2-1
CASSLASGQGESYEQFF
TGTGCCAGCAGCTTAGCGTCGGGACAGGGGGAATCTTATGAGCAGTTCTTC
>TRBV2|-|TRBD1|TRBJ2-5
CASRIGQGTETQYF
TGTGCCAGCAGGATCGGACAGGGGACGGAGACCCAGTACTTC
>TRBV9|-|TRBD1|TRBJ2-3
CASSINGQEAQYF
TGTGCCAGCAGCATAAACGGACAGGAAGCGCAGTATTTT
>TRBV3-1/TRBV3-2|-|-|TRBJ2-1
CASSQDPYNEQFF
TGTGCCAGCAGCCAAGATCCTTACAATGAGCAGTTCTTC
>TRBV27|-|-|TRBJ1-1
CASSLSRGWTKNTEAFF
TGTGCCAGCAGTTTATCGAGGGGGTGGACAAAGAACACTGAAGCTTTCTTT
>TRBV9|-|TRBD1|TRBJ1-2
CASSLETGSGYGYTF
TGTGCCAGCAGCCTGGAGACAGGGTCGGGCTATGGCTACACCTTC
>TRBV4-1|-|-|TRBJ1-5
CASSQPARHSNQPQHF
TGCGCCAGCAGCCAGCCCGCGCGGCATAGCAATCAGCCCCAGCATTTT
>TRBV28|-|-|TRBJ2-1
CASRTGHPYNEQFF
TGTGCCAGCCGGACGGGACACCCCTACAATGAGCAGTTCTTC
>TRBV10-1|-|TRBD2|TRBJ2-3
CASSELAGGTPDTQYF
TGCGCCAGCAGTGAGCTAGCGGGGGGGACTCCCGATACGCAGTATTTT
>TRBV19|-|TRBD2|TRBJ2-1
CASSTAPGLAGNNEQFF
TGTGCCAGTAGTACCGCGCCGGGACTAGCGGGGAACAATGAGCAGTTCTTC
>TRBV7-2|-|-|TRBJ2-1
CASSAPGPYEQFF
TGTGCCAGCAGCGCCCCAGGGCCCTACGAGCAGTTCTTC
>TRBV5-1|-|-|TRBJ1-1
CASSKGDPGTTEAFF
TGCGCCAGCAGCAAGGGGGACCCCGGGACCACTGAAGCTTTCTTT
>TRBV28|-|TRBD1|TRBJ1-1
CASSGPYRGTEAFF
TGTGCCAGCAGTGGCCCCTACAGGGGGACTGAAGCTTTCTTT
>TRBV12-3/TRBV12-4|-|-|TRBJ2-5
CASSYTQETQYF
TGTGCCAGCAGTTACACCCAAGAGACCCAGTACTTC
>TRBV20-1|once|-|TRBJ2-7
CSARAAYEQYF
TGCAGTGCTAGAGCCGCCTACGAGCAGTACTTC
>TRBV7-2|-|TRBD1|TRBJ2-7
CASSLDSGGTYEQYF
TGTGCCAGCAGCTTAGATTCAGGGGGCACCTACGAGCAGTACTTC
>TRBV5-6|-|-|TRBJ2-1
CASSLIRDEQFF
TGTGCCAGCAGCTTGATCAGGGATGAGCAGTTCTTC
>TRBV20-1|-|-|TRBJ2-7
CSARTGYEQYF
TGCAGTGCTAGAACAGGCTACGAGCAGTACTTC
>TRBV2|-|-|TRBJ2-1
CASNAGTTSYNEQFF
TGTGCCAGCAACGCAGGGACAACCTCCTACAATGAGCAGTTCTTC
>TRBV9|-|-|TRBJ2-5
CASSVAPISETQYF
TGTGCCAGCAGCGTAGCCCCCATTAGCGAGACCCAGTACTTC
>TRBV27|-|TRBD1|TRBJ1-4
CASSVAQGANEKLFF
TGTGCCAGCAGCGTTGCGCAGGGGGCTAATGAAAAACTGTTTTTT
>TRBV5-6|-|-|TRBJ2-1
CASSLAGTASYNEQFF
TGTGCCAGCAGCTTGGCCGGGACTGCCTCCTACAATGAGCAGTTCTTC
>TRBV28|-|TRBD1|TRBJ1-1
CASSLPKDRGLENTEAFF
TGTGCCAGCAGTTTACCCAAAGACAGGGGGCTTGAGAACACTGAAGCTTTCTTT
>TRBV10-1|-|TRBD1|TRBJ2-5
CASSDPRDRAGETQYF
TGCGCCAGCAGTGACCCAAGGGACAGGGCGGGAGAGACCCAGTACTTC
>TRBV19|-|-|TRBJ2-2
CASSIGLVSGELFF
TGTGCCAGTAGTATAGGGCTAGTCAGTGGGGAGCTGTTTTTT
>TRBV9|-|TRBD2|TRBJ2-7
CASSGTSRSYEQYF
TGTGCCAGCAGCGGGACTAGTAGATCCTACGAGCAGTACTTC
>TRBV9|-|TRBD1|TRBJ1-3
CASSTTGASTGNTIYF
TGTGCCAGCAGCACTACAGGGGCCTCTACTGGAAACACCATATATTTT
>TRBV3-1/TRBV3-2|-|-|TRBJ1-3
CASSQDLWAASGNTIYF
TGTGCCAGCAGCCAAGATCTCTGGGCAGCCTCTGGAAACACCATATATTTT
>TRBV19|-|-|TRBJ2-5
CASSIAQGGQETQYF
TGTGCCAGTAGTATAGCGCAGGGTGGGCAAGAGACCCAGTACTTC
>TRBV5-1|-|TRBD1|TRBJ1-1
CASSSGTGNTEAFF
TGCGCCAGCAGCTCCGGGACAGGGAACACTGAAGCTTTCTTT